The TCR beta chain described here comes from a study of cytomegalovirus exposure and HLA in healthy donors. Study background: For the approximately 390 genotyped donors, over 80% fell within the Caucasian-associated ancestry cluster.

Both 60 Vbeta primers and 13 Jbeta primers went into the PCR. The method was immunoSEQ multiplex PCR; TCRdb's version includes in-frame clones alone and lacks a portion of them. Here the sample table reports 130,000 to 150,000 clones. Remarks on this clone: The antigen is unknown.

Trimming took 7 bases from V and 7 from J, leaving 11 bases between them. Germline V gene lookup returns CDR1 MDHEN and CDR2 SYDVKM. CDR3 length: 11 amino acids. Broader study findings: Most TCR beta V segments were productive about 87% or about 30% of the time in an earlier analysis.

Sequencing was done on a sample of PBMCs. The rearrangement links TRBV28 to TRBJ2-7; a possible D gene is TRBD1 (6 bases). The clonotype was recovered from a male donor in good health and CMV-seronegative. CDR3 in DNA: TGTGCCAGCATTAGGGGGTGGGAGCAGTACTTC. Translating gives CASIRGWEQYF.